This T cell receptor beta chain is drawn from a study of OX40 agonist ivuxolimab in advanced cancers. Sequencing was performed with immunoSEQ multiplex PCR; in TCRdb, only in-frame clones are kept and a portion is missing. Of 70,000 to 85,000 clones listed, 94% are singletons. A word on this clone: The antigen is undetermined.

Study-wide findings and caveats: On average, a greater number of expanded clones characterised CD8+ T cells relative to CD4+.

This CDR3 contains 15 residues. In germline, CDR1 is SEHNR, CDR2 FQNEAQ (reference sequence). Trimming took off 5 bases at V and 3 bases at J, with 17 bases between the two ends. The TCR was taken from an adult with an advanced solid tumor such as melanoma, head and neck, liver or kidney cancer. V is TRBV7-9 and J is TRBJ2-7, with a tentative D call TRBD2 (6 bases). Sequenced material: CD4+ or CD8+ T cells sorted from blood, taken in a trial of the OX40 agonist ivuxolimab. As DNA, the CDR3 is TGTGCCAGCAGCCCCCCCGGGACGGGAGACTACGAGCAGTACTTC. Translated: CASSPPGTGDYEQYF.